These 26 T cell receptor beta chains came from one sample sequenced in a study of Graves' ophthalmopathy and Graves' hyperthyroidism. The authors amplified TCR beta CDR3 regions from RNA transcripts. First-round RT-PCR relied on HTBI primers, and a second-round multiplex PCR came next. TCRdb processed the multiplex PCR reads anew with MiXCR; each CDR3 protein has one entry. The sample contains 400,000 to 450,000 distinct CDR3 sequences, roughly 21% of which appear only once. The sequenced material came from peripheral blood. The receptors derive from a woman in her late teens or twenties with stable Graves' hyperthyroidism.

Only one count was recorded for this clonotype. The chain is built from TRBV28 and TRBJ2-2; D is unclear. Trimming left V 3 bases short and J 0 bases short, with 17 bases between. The germline V gene has CDR1 MDHEN and CDR2 SYDVKM. CDR3 size: 18 residues. This CDR3 is CASSFPVSTMANTGELFF. CDR3 in DNA: TGTGCCAGCAGTTTTCCAGTGTCGACCATGGCGAACACCGGGGAGCTGTTTTTT. Together with reference TRBV28 and TRBJ2-2, the CDR3 gives the full variable domain: DVKVTQSSRYLVKRTGEKVFLECVQDMDHENMFWYRQDPGLGLRLIYFSYDVKMKEKGDIPEGYSVSREKKERFSLILESASTNQTSMYLCASSFPVSTMANTGELFFGEGSRLTVL.

This clonotype has a count of ten or more. The chain uses TRBV27 and TRBJ2-5; D gene uncertain. The length of the CDR3 is 14 residues. V shed 6 bases and J shed 5 bases, with 16 bases lying between them. Germline loops: CDR1 MNHEY, CDR2 SMNVEV (reference sequence). CDR3 in DNA: TGTGCCAGCAGCCGGGCCCCGAGTTGGGAGACCCAGTACTTC. Its translation: CASSRAPSWETQYF.

The chain carries TRBV12-3 or TRBV12-4 and TRBJ2-7; 9 bases agree with TRBD1. This CDR3 is 13 amino acids long. Losses at the gene ends were 6 bases for V and 5 bases for J; bases not matched to a gene: 5. The CDR3 sequence is CASRRTGVDEQYF. CDR3 nucleotides: TGTGCCAGCAGGCGGACAGGGGTCGACGAGCAGTACTTC.

This clonotype was recorded at least ten times. This rearrangement joins TRBV11-2 to TRBJ1-1; D gene ambiguous. Trimming stripped 2 bases from V and 6 bases from J, with 7 bases between. CDR1 and CDR2 from the germline V gene are SGHAT and FQNNGV. The CDR3 covers 12 residues. As DNA, the CDR3 is TGTGCCAGCAGCTTAACGTACGCTGAAGCTTTCTTT. Residues: CASSLTYAEAFF. The complete variable domain, with remaining parts taken from reference TRBV11-2 and TRBJ1-1, reads EAGVAQSPRYKIIEKRQSVAFWCNPISGHATLYWYQQILGQGPKLLIQFQNNGVVDDSQLPKDRFSAERLKGVDSTLKIQPAKLEDSAVYLCASSLTYAEAFFGQGTRLTVV.

At least ten counts were recorded for this clonotype. This rearrangement joins TRBV6-1 to TRBJ1-1; maybe TRBD1 (6 bases). V gave up 7 bases and J gave up 4 bases, with 13 bases separating them. The CDR3 length is 13 residues. The V gene's germline CDR1 is MNHNS and CDR2 SASEGT. In DNA, the CDR3 is TGTGCCAGCACCCCGGGGGCGACCACTGAAGCTTTCTTT. Encoded protein: CASTPGATTEAFF.

This clonotype was seen ten or more times. The CDR3 bases are TGCAGTGCTAGAGACAGGACCTATGGCTACACCTTC. Its protein is CSARDRTYGYTF. V gene TRBV20-1 combines with J gene TRBJ1-2, with no clear D. Trimming shortened V by 0 bases and J by 4 bases, and 6 bases separated the two germline ends. This CDR3 comprises 12 residues. CDR1 and CDR2 (germline): DFQATT, SNEGSKA (reference sequence).

The chain employs TRBV6-1 and TRBJ1-2, with TRBD1 as a possible D gene (6 bases). V was cut by 6 bases and J by 4 bases, with 18 bases left in between. This CDR3 has 15 residues. Germline V gene sequence: CDR1 MNHNS, CDR2 SASEGT. CDR3 in amino acids: CASSSPRGSSYGYTF. The CDR3 DNA is TGTGCCAGCAGCTCGCCCAGGGGTAGTTCCTATGGCTACACCTTC.

V gene TRBV11-2 combines with J gene TRBJ1-5; no clear D gene. In germline, CDR1 is SGHAT, CDR2 FQNNGV. V was trimmed by 1 base and J by 10 bases, leaving 20 bases between them. The CDR3 covers 16 residues. This chain's CDR3 is CASSLGVDGGTAPQHF. CDR3 in DNA: TGTGCCAGCAGCTTAGGGGTGGACGGTGGCACGGCTCCCCAGCATTTT.

This clonotype was counted at least ten times. V gene TRBV25-1 combines with J gene TRBJ1-2; D may be TRBD1 (6 bases). Per germline, CDR1 MGHDK and CDR2 SYGVNS. The V end was cut by 5 bases, the J end by 9 bases, with 25 bases between. This CDR3 has 16 residues. CDR3 in DNA: TGTGCCAGCAGTCCTGGACAGCTAGGATTCGGCCAAAGCTACACCTTC. Amino acid sequence: CASSPGQLGFGQSYTF.

This clonotype was detected ten times or more. The chain couples TRBV20-1 to TRBJ1-3; no reliable D call. Germline CDR1 is DFQATT and CDR2 is SNEGSKA (reference sequence). There are 13 residues in the CDR3. V lost 3 bases and J 4 bases, leaving 10 bases between the germline ends. For the CDR3, the DNA is TGCAGTGCTAGTATGGGATCCGGAAACACCATATATTTT. This gives the protein CSASMGSGNTIYF.

There are many counts of this clonotype. The CDR3 reads CASSLPGGSYGYTF. The CDR3 nucleotides are TGTGCCAGCAGCCTCCCCGGCGGGTCCTATGGCTACACCTTC. The V gene is TRBV7-9, the J gene TRBJ1-2; D is uncertain. CDR1 is SEHNR, CDR2 FQNEAQ, per germline (reference sequence). CDR3 length: 14 residues. The V end was cut by 5 bases, the J end by 4 bases, with 14 bases between.

This clonotype was counted many times. CDR3 protein: CAWSHGTSAKNIQYF. In DNA, the CDR3 is TGTGCCTGGAGCCACGGGACCTCAGCCAAAAACATTCAGTACTTC. The J gene is TRBJ2-4, the V gene TRBV30, with D perhaps being TRBD1 or TRBD2 (5 bases each). The CDR3 contains 15 residues. V lost 3 bases, J lost 0 bases, and 12 bases lay in between. The germline gives CDR1 GTSNPN, CDR2 SVGIG (reference sequence).

This clonotype was seen repeatedly, ten times or more. The chain uses TRBV30 and TRBJ1-1; D call uncertain. CDR1 is GTSNPN, CDR2 SVGIG, per germline (reference sequence). V shed 8 bases and J shed 1 base, with 14 bases lying between them. The CDR3 is 13 amino acids. CDR3 coding DNA: TGTGCCAGTCGGTCCTACTCGAACACTGAAGCTTTCTTT. It specifies CASRSYSNTEAFF.

Comment on this clonotype: One base away lies a much larger clone, so this may be a sequencing read error. This rearrangement joins TRBV4-3 to TRBJ1-2; D call uncertain. CDR1 and CDR2 (germline): LGHNA, YSLEER. This CDR3 is built from 17 residues. The CDR3 here is CASSQDPLGRMNYDYTF. For the CDR3, the DNA is TGCGCCAGCAGCCAAGATCCTTTGGGCAGGATGAACTATGACTACACCTTC.

Many counts were recorded for this clonotype. The rearrangement links TRBV6-1 to TRBJ1-5, with D perhaps TRBD1 (5 bases). CDR1 is MNHNS and CDR2 is SASEGT in the germline V gene. The CDR3 is made up of 15 amino acids. V was trimmed by 3 bases and J by 4 bases, leaving 13 bases between them. CDR3 sequence (DNA): TGTGCCAGCAGTGACGGGACCTTCCTTAATCAGCCCCAGCATTTT. Protein: CASSDGTFLNQPQHF.

V and J are TRBV6-1 and TRBJ1-1, with a tentative D call TRBD1 (6 bases). The CDR3 runs 14 residues. V dropped 1 base and J dropped 5 bases, with 11 bases sitting between them. Germline CDR1 and CDR2: MNHNS and SASEGT. CDR3 nucleotides: TGTGCCAGCAGTGAAGACAGGGCGGAAACTGAAGCTTTCTTT. It specifies CASSEDRAETEAFF.

This clonotype was detected ten times or more. CDR3 region: CASSVGTGRAGELFF. The CDR3 DNA reads as TGTGCCAGCAGCGTCGGGACAGGGAGGGCCGGGGAGCTGTTTTTT. The V gene is TRBV7-8, the J gene TRBJ2-2; TRBD1 agrees at 9 bases. Trimming cost V 5 bases and J 6 bases; bases outside gene matches: 7. Germline-derived CDR1 and CDR2 are SGHVS and FQNEAQ. The CDR3 contains 15 residues.

The chain recombines TRBV5-1 with TRBJ1-1; D unresolved. This CDR3 comprises 14 residues. V was pared by 2 bases and J by 4 bases, with 12 bases between. CDR1 SGHRS and CDR2 YFSETQ come from the germline V gene. The CDR3: CASSFRDLRTEAFF. The DNA for the CDR3 is TGCGCCAGCAGCTTTAGGGATTTGCGCACTGAAGCTTTCTTT.

The sample holds many counts of this clonotype. The chain joins TRBV29-1 to TRBJ1-2; possible D gene TRBD1, 6 bases. In germline, CDR1 is SQVTM, CDR2 ANQGSEA. The CDR3 has 14 amino acids. The V gene lost 5 bases and the J gene lost 3 bases, with 16 bases spanning the gap. The CDR3 bases are TGCAGCGTTTGGGACATCGACCAGGACTATGGCTACACCTTC. Translated, it gives CSVWDIDQDYGYTF. Using reference TRBV29-1 and TRBJ1-2 for the parts outside the CDR3, the full variable domain is SAVISQKPSRDICQRGTSLTIQCQVDSQVTMMFWYRQQPGQSLTLIATANQGSEATYESGFVIDKFPISRPNLTFSTLTVSNMSPEDSSIYLCSVWDIDQDYGYTFGSGTRLTVV.

There are many counts of this clonotype. The chain couples TRBV7-8 to TRBJ1-2; D gene unclear. The CDR3 runs 15 residues. V lost 1 base to trimming and J lost 3 bases, with 12 bases between them. Per germline, CDR1 SGHVS and CDR2 FQNEAQ. The CDR3 region is CASSLEYSADYGYTF. In DNA, the CDR3 is TGTGCCAGCAGCTTAGAGTACTCAGCCGACTATGGCTACACCTTC.

The chain carries TRBV11-2 and TRBJ1-1, with 12 bases matching TRBD1. The germline V gene encodes CDR1 SGHAT and CDR2 FQNNGV. The CDR3 runs 18 residues. Trimming took 5 bases from V and 0 from J; bases not matched to a gene: 10. The DNA of the CDR3 is TGTGCCAGCAGCAAGGGACAGGGGGCCCCCATCATGAACACTGAAGCTTTCTTT. Protein product: CASSKGQGAPIMNTEAFF.

The chain carries TRBV12-3 or TRBV12-4 and TRBJ2-5, with D possibly TRBD2 on 6 matching bases. V lost 3 bases, J lost 7 bases, and 15 bases lay in between. CDR3 length: 14 residues. The CDR3 loop reads CASSFEFGAGTQYF. DNA of the CDR3: TGTGCCAGCAGTTTTGAATTCGGAGCGGGGACCCAGTACTTC.

This chain joins TRBV19 and TRBJ1-6; possibly TRBD1 for D (5 bases). The V and J ends lost 2 bases and 9 bases respectively, with 11 bases between them. CDR1 and CDR2 (germline): LNHDA, SQIVND (reference sequence). The CDR3 covers 14 residues. The CDR3, as DNA: TGTGCCAGTAGTATACTGGCAGGGAGTTCACCCCTCCACTTT. Protein: CASSILAGSSPLHF.

This clonotype showed up many times. The junction and the germline gene differ at one end; a read error may be behind it. The chain links TRBV6-2 or TRBV6-3 to TRBJ2-7; TRBD1 or TRBD2 may be the D gene (6 bases each). CDR1 is MNHEY and CDR2 is SVGEGT in the germline V gene. CDR3 length: 16 residues. The CDR3 bases are TGTGCCAGCAGTTCCCAGTCAGGGGACTTTTCCTACGGGCAGTACTTC. Translated, it gives CASSSQSGDFSYGQYF.

The rearrangement links TRBV7-9 to TRBJ2-3; D gene ambiguous. Trimming took off 5 bases at V and 4 bases at J, with 7 bases between the two ends. This CDR3 comprises 12 residues. In germline, CDR1 is SEHNR, CDR2 FQNEAQ (reference sequence). The CDR3: CASSRRPDTQYF. CDR3 DNA: TGTGCCAGCAGCCGTCGGCCAGATACGCAGTATTTT.

This clonotype has at least ten counts. The rearrangement links TRBV6-5 to TRBJ2-5, with no clear D. V was cut by 4 bases and J by 5 bases, with 11 bases left in between. CDR1 MNHEY and CDR2 SVGAGI come from the germline V gene. The CDR3 has 13 amino acids. The CDR3, as DNA: TGTGCCAGCAGTTCCCACGAAGATGAGACCCAGTACTTC. Amino acid sequence: CASSSHEDETQYF.